This T cell receptor beta chain originates from a study of blood T cell repertoires in COVID-19. For the study at large: Samples taken during acute and convalescent COVID-19 were collected in the United States, Italy and Spain. Sample material is recorded as cDNA or gDNA derived from T cells, B-cell-depleted T cells, or PBMCs.

Authors' processing steps: Reference gene primer amplification in the assay estimated nucleated cell counts. Only in-frame clones appear in the TCRdb table, and some are missing; sequencing was by immunoSEQ multiplex PCR. For V, J and clone size, that table is used; D and trimming come from the DNA. Of about 260,000 clones listed, approximately 88% are singletons. Trimming stripped 0 bases from V and 6 bases from J, with 11 bases between. The CDR3 sequence is 15 residues long. The V gene's germline CDR1 is MNHNY and CDR2 SVGAGI (reference sequence). Those enrolled in Seattle joined during active infection and were followed longitudinally afterward.

The sample was peripheral blood. The chain employs TRBV6-6 and TRBJ1-4, with a weak D call TRBD1 (6 bases). This receptor was identified in a woman in her sixties or seventies with COVID-19, enrolled during active disease. CDR3 in amino acids: CASSYSQGRDEKLFF. The CDR3 nucleotides read TGTGCCAGCAGTTACTCGCAGGGGCGGGATGAAAAACTGTTTTTT.